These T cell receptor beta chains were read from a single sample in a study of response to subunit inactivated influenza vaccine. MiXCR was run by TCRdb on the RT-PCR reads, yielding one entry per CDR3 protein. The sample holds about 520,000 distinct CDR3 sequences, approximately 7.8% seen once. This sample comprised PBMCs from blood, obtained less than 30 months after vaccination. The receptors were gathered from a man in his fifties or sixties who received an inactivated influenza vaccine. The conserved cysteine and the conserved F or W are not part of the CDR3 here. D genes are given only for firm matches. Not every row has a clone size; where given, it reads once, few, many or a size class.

CDR3 protein: ASRQTGTGGEAF; clone size: -; D gene: TRBD1; V gene: TRBV3-1; J gene: TRBJ1-1
CDR3 protein: ASTDRADQPQH; clone size: few; D gene: TRBD1; V gene: TRBV6-2/TRBV6-3; J gene: TRBJ1-5
CDR3 protein: ASSQTGDANEKLF; clone size: many; D gene: TRBD1; V gene: TRBV4-3; J gene: TRBJ1-4
CDR3 protein: SGRDRGPQY; clone size: many; D gene: TRBD1; V gene: TRBV29-1; J gene: TRBJ2-5
CDR3 protein: SASPGQGVGEQY; clone size: few; D gene: TRBD1; V gene: TRBV20-1; J gene: TRBJ2-7
CDR3 protein: ASSFRTSGSPLH; clone size: few; D gene: -; V gene: TRBV5-1; J gene: TRBJ1-6
CDR3 protein: ASSPDRGHGELF; clone size: few; D gene: TRBD1; V gene: TRBV7-7; J gene: TRBJ2-2
CDR3 protein: ASSPEGGGTFGTEAF; clone size: few; D gene: -; V gene: TRBV28; J gene: TRBJ1-1
CDR3 protein: ASSPDPGQSAEAF; clone size: few; D gene: TRBD1; V gene: TRBV3-1; J gene: TRBJ1-1
CDR3 protein: ASSLFVQEEAF; clone size: few; D gene: -; V gene: TRBV7-9; J gene: TRBJ1-1
CDR3 protein: ASSRSDEGGEQY; clone size: few; D gene: -; V gene: TRBV7-9; J gene: TRBJ2-7
CDR3 protein: ASSEWGQGSEQY; clone size: many; D gene: -; V gene: TRBV2; J gene: TRBJ2-7
CDR3 protein: ASSLVGEETNYGYT; clone size: -; D gene: -; V gene: TRBV5-6; J gene: TRBJ1-2
CDR3 protein: ASTTTPWEQY; clone size: few; D gene: -; V gene: TRBV7-9; J gene: TRBJ2-7
CDR3 protein: SVLTVGNTEAF; clone size: many; D gene: -; V gene: TRBV29-1; J gene: TRBJ1-1
CDR3 protein: SARESQGALGYGYT; clone size: few; D gene: TRBD1; V gene: TRBV20-1; J gene: TRBJ1-2
CDR3 protein: SVWDGAAGANVLT; clone size: -; D gene: -; V gene: TRBV29-1; J gene: TRBJ2-6
CDR3 protein: ASSAPGTGSYEQY; clone size: few; D gene: TRBD1; V gene: TRBV11-2; J gene: TRBJ2-7
CDR3 protein: ASSLVQSNYGYT; clone size: few; D gene: -; V gene: TRBV5-4; J gene: TRBJ1-2
CDR3 protein: AISESRLADKNIQY; clone size: few; D gene: TRBD2; V gene: TRBV10-3; J gene: TRBJ2-4
CDR3 protein: ASSPAGTANTGELF; clone size: many; D gene: TRBD1; V gene: TRBV7-3; J gene: TRBJ2-2
CDR3 protein: SVGTGGAYGYT; clone size: -; D gene: TRBD1; V gene: TRBV29-1; J gene: TRBJ1-2
CDR3 protein: ASSLQGYNTEAF; clone size: few; D gene: TRBD1; V gene: TRBV5-1; J gene: TRBJ1-1
CDR3 protein: ASSYATGAQDYGYT; clone size: -; D gene: -; V gene: TRBV6-2/TRBV6-3; J gene: TRBJ1-2
CDR3 protein: ASSPGLAGGEQY; clone size: many; D gene: TRBD2; V gene: TRBV12-3/TRBV12-4; J gene: TRBJ2-7
CDR3 protein: ASSLDRQRDNEQF; clone size: few; D gene: -; V gene: TRBV7-8; J gene: TRBJ2-1
CDR3 protein: ASSGQGGPPNEQF; clone size: few; D gene: -; V gene: TRBV7-2; J gene: TRBJ2-1
CDR3 protein: AISELRGFVQETQY; clone size: -; D gene: -; V gene: TRBV10-3; J gene: TRBJ2-5
CDR3 protein: ASSEWVRGGEQF; clone size: few; D gene: -; V gene: TRBV10-2; J gene: TRBJ2-1
CDR3 protein: ASSDSAGNYEQY; clone size: many; D gene: -; V gene: TRBV6-1; J gene: TRBJ2-7
CDR3 protein: ASSFPSGTSPDEQF; clone size: few; D gene: TRBD2; V gene: TRBV12-3/TRBV12-4; J gene: TRBJ2-1
CDR3 protein: ASSEEPRSSYNSPLH; clone size: -; D gene: -; V gene: TRBV6-1; J gene: TRBJ1-6
CDR3 protein: ASSQDGGQGSEQF; clone size: -; D gene: TRBD1; V gene: TRBV4-3; J gene: TRBJ2-1
CDR3 protein: SARKTGTYEQY; clone size: few; D gene: TRBD1; V gene: TRBV20-1; J gene: TRBJ2-7
CDR3 protein: ASSVASGSTDTQY; clone size: many; D gene: TRBD2; V gene: TRBV7-2; J gene: TRBJ2-3
CDR3 protein: ASSQGSALDTGELF; clone size: few; D gene: -; V gene: TRBV4-3; J gene: TRBJ2-2
CDR3 protein: ASSLWDWTENQPQH; clone size: few; D gene: -; V gene: TRBV12-3/TRBV12-4; J gene: TRBJ1-5
CDR3 protein: SATPPFGLAGVGDTQY; clone size: many; D gene: TRBD2; V gene: TRBV20-1; J gene: TRBJ2-3
CDR3 protein: ASSSIRETQY; clone size: few; D gene: -; V gene: TRBV12-3/TRBV12-4; J gene: TRBJ2-5
CDR3 protein: ASSTRLESTDTQY; clone size: -; D gene: -; V gene: TRBV11-2; J gene: TRBJ2-3